The 30 T cell receptor beta chains below were found in one sample sequenced in a study of blood T cell repertoires in COVID-19. Clones were sequenced by immunoSEQ multiplex PCR, and TCRdb holds only the in-frame ones, with some missing. Of about 170,000 clones listed, approximately 83% are singletons. Source material: peripheral blood. These receptors were collected from a woman at least 80 years old with acute or convalescent COVID-19.

V gene TRBV5-1 combines with J gene TRBJ2-1; 9 bases align to TRBD1. Trimming took 7 bases from V and 7 from J; bases not matched to a gene: 6. This CDR3 has 13 residues. Germline CDR1 is SGHRS and CDR2 is YFSETQ. The CDR3 loop is CASSGQGLNEQFF. The DNA of the CDR3 is TGCGCCAGCTCGGGACAGGGATTGAATGAGCAGTTCTTC.

As for this clone: The junction departs from the called germline gene at one end, perhaps through a read error. The V gene is TRBV30, the J gene TRBJ2-7; 10 nucleotides match TRBD1. This CDR3 comprises 14 residues. Germline V lookup: CDR1 GTSNPN, CDR2 SVGIG (reference sequence). CDR3 DNA sequence: TGTGCCTGGAGTATGACAGGGGGCTCCGCAGGGACGAACTTC. Its protein product is CAWSMTGGSAGTNF.

The chain couples TRBV3-1 (or the pseudogene TRBV3-2) to TRBJ2-7, with 9 bases lining up with TRBD1. V gave up 4 bases and J gave up 6 bases; unmatched junction bases: 10. The CDR3 spans 15 residues. Germline V gene data show CDR1 as LGHDT and CDR2 as YNNKEL (reference sequence). CDR3 bases: TGTGCCAGCAGCCCCTCCCGACAGGGGGTTCGCGAGCAGTACTTC. Translated, it gives CASSPSRQGVREQYF.

V gene TRBV28 combines with J gene TRBJ2-7, with 11 bases lining up with TRBD1. CDR3 length: 15 residues. V shed 4 bases and J 4 bases; nucleotides not matched to a gene: 6. CDR1 MDHEN and CDR2 SYDVKM come from the germline V gene. CDR3 region: CASSSSGTGGYEQYF. In DNA, the CDR3 is TGTGCCAGCAGTTCTTCCGGGACAGGGGGGTACGAGCAGTACTTC.

CDR3 in amino acids: CASSTPAGGSGFDTQYF. The CDR3 DNA is TGTGCCAGCAGTACTCCAGCGGGGGGGTCCGGGTTTGATACGCAGTATTTT. This rearrangement joins TRBV6-2 or TRBV6-3 to TRBJ2-3, with 10 bases fitting TRBD2. CDR1 and CDR2 from the germline V gene are MNHEY and SVGEGT. J was trimmed by 6 bases and V by 5 bases; bases with no gene match: 14. The CDR3 sequence is 17 residues long.

The V gene is TRBV5-1, the J gene TRBJ2-1, with 11 positions matching TRBD2. The length of the CDR3 is 15 residues. CDR1 and CDR2 from the germline V gene are SGHRS and YFSETQ. With V trimmed by 4 bases and J by 8 bases, 8 bases remained unmatched. This CDR3 is CASSRTSGQTHEQFF. CDR3 bases: TGCGCCAGCAGCCGGACTAGCGGGCAGACCCATGAGCAGTTCTTC.

This clone is a singleton in its sample. The chain joins TRBV5-8 to TRBJ2-5, with D possibly being TRBD1 (6 bases). Trimming took off 0 bases at V and 5 bases at J, with 11 bases between the two ends. Germline V CDR1 and CDR2: SGHTS, YDEGEE. This CDR3 has 14 residues. CDR3 in amino acids: CASSLDTGTETQYF. The CDR3 DNA sequence: TGTGCCAGCAGCTTGGATACAGGGACGGAGACCCAGTACTTC.

About this clone itself: The junction departs from germline at one end; a sequencing error may be responsible. This sequence joins TRBV7-7 and TRBJ2-6; 9 bases agree with TRBD1. This CDR3 comprises 19 residues. Germline CDR1 and CDR2: SSHAT and FNYEAQ (reference sequence). As DNA, the CDR3 is TGTGCTAGCAGCTTAAACCCCCTAGGGACAGGGACTGGGGCCAACGTCCTGACTTTC. It translates to CASSLNPLGTGTGANVLTF.

The chain combines TRBV18 with TRBJ1-4; 12 bases line up with TRBD1. Trimming at V came to 5 bases and at J to 8 bases, leaving 0 bases not matched to a gene. This CDR3 is 13 amino acids long. Germline-derived CDR1 and CDR2 are KGHSH and LQKENI. The chain's CDR3 is CASSGTGGEKLFF. CDR3 nucleotide sequence: TGTGCCAGCTCAGGGACAGGGGGCGAAAAACTGTTTTTT.

The table lists this clone with a count of one. The rearrangement joins TRBV25-1 to TRBJ1-6; TRBD1 matches at 9 bases. The V and J ends lost 6 bases and 7 bases, in that order; junction bases with no gene match: 4. Germline loops: CDR1 MGHDK, CDR2 SYGVNS. This CDR3 has 14 amino acids. Here the CDR3 DNA reads TGTGCCAGCAGAGGGACAGGGTTGAATTCACCCCTCCACTTT. This codes for CASRGTGLNSPLHF.

Details on this clone: Mismatch with germline at one junction end may stem from a read error. The chain couples TRBV19 to TRBJ2-1; 10 bases are shared with TRBD2. The V gene's germline CDR1 is LNHDA and CDR2 SQIVND (reference sequence). The CDR3 contains 16 residues. The CDR3 nucleotides are TGTGCCAGTAGTATCCCAAGCGGGGGGGCCTATAATGAGCAGTTCTTC. Translated, it gives CASSIPSGGAYNEQFF.

This clone was found once. J is TRBJ1-6 and V is TRBV30; 7 positions agree with TRBD1. CDR1 and CDR2 from the germline V gene are GTSNPN and SVGIG (reference sequence). The J segment lost 0 bases and the V segment lost 1 base, leaving 3 bases of the junction unmatched. The CDR3 contains 16 residues. CDR3: CAWSGDSSSYNSPLHF. The DNA of the CDR3 is TGTGCCTGGAGTGGGGACAGCAGCTCCTATAATTCACCCCTCCACTTT.

The rearrangement uses TRBV11-2 and TRBJ2-1; 10 bases are a match to TRBD2. This CDR3 contains 17 residues. Germline V gives CDR1 SGHAT, CDR2 FQNNGV. V lost 1 base, J lost 1 base, and 4 bases stayed unmatched. The CDR3: CASSLVVAGGSYNEQFF. CDR3 sequence (DNA): TGTGCCAGCAGCTTAGTTGTAGCGGGGGGTTCCTACAATGAGCAGTTCTTC.

The V and J genes are TRBV3-1 (or the pseudogene TRBV3-2) and TRBJ1-2, with D hard to call. From germline, CDR1 is LGHDT and CDR2 YNNKEL (reference sequence). The CDR3 contains 14 residues. V was shortened by 1 base and J by 6 bases, with 12 bases between the two germline ends. The CDR3 DNA is TGTGCCAGCAGCCAAGGAGGAGGCCCTGATGGCTACACCTTC. Protein product: CASSQGGGPDGYTF.

The genes are TRBV2 and TRBJ2-5; a weak D match, TRBD2 (6 bases). CDR1 and CDR2 from the germline V gene are SNHLY and FYNNEI. Between the trimmed V and J ends, which lost 6 bases and 4 bases, there was a span of 15 bases. There are 14 residues in the CDR3. The CDR3 region has the DNA TGTGCCAGCAGACCGGGGCCAGCGGGAGAGACCCAGTACTTC. Its protein product is CASRPGPAGETQYF.

The V call is TRBV11-3, the J call TRBJ1-1, with 9 bases lining up with TRBD1. There are 14 residues in the CDR3. Germline V gives CDR1 SGHNT, CDR2 YENEEA. The V segment lost 0 bases and the J segment 5 bases; nucleotides outside the gene matches: 1. The CDR3 spells CASSLEDRGTEAFF. CDR3 DNA: TGTGCCAGCAGCTTAGAGGACAGGGGAACTGAAGCTTTCTTT.

V usage is TRBV2 and J usage is TRBJ2-2; weak D call: TRBD2 (6 bases). Germline CDR1 is SNHLY and CDR2 is FYNNEI. V dropped 0 bases and J dropped 5 bases, with 7 bases sitting between them. This CDR3 is built from 14 residues. CDR3 bases: TGTGCCAGCAGTGAAGCTCGGGGGACCGGGGAGCTGTTTTTT. Translation: CASSEARGTGELFF.

This chain joins TRBV14 and TRBJ2-7, with 11 bases aligning to TRBD2. From germline, CDR1 is SGHDN and CDR2 FVKESK. Trimming at V came to 1 base and at J to 3 bases, leaving 2 bases not matched to a gene. CDR3 size: 15 residues. The CDR3 loop is CASSQASGRSYEQYF. The CDR3 nucleotides read TGTGCCAGCAGCCAAGCTAGCGGGAGGAGCTACGAGCAGTACTTC.

The chain links TRBV7-2 to TRBJ2-1; D is uncertain. The CDR3 is 15 residues long. CDR1 and CDR2 from the germline V gene are SGHTA and FQGNSA. V dropped 1 base and J dropped 9 bases, with 16 bases sitting between them. CDR3 coding DNA: TGTGCCAGCAGCTTAGGTTCGAGTCCGATCGTTGAGCAGTTCTTC. Translated, it gives CASSLGSSPIVEQFF.

The chain recombines TRBV2 with TRBJ2-7; 10 bases match TRBD2. Germline V gene sequence: CDR1 SNHLY, CDR2 FYNNEI. The trim removed 2 bases at V and 5 bases at J, leaving 3 bases unmatched. The CDR3 has 14 amino acids. CDR3 DNA sequence: TGTGCCAGCAGTGAAACCCTAGCGGGGGACGAGCAGTACTTC. It is translated as CASSETLAGDEQYF.

This clone turned up a few times. The chain carries TRBV10-3 and TRBJ2-3; possibly TRBD1 for D (6 bases). This CDR3 has 14 residues. The V gene's germline CDR1 is ENHRY and CDR2 SYGVKD. V was clipped by 5 bases and J by 0 bases, with 9 bases between them. The CDR3 loop is CAISRTASTDTQYF. The CDR3 DNA is TGTGCCATCAGTCGGACAGCTAGCACAGATACGCAGTATTTT.

This rearrangement joins TRBV7-6 to TRBJ1-4, with a tentative D call TRBD1 (5 bases). The V gene lost 1 base and the J gene lost 8 bases, with 14 bases spanning the gap. This CDR3 comprises 15 residues. Germline values: CDR1 SGHVS, CDR2 FNYEAQ. CDR3 amino acids: CASSLGWAGNEKLFF. CDR3 in DNA: TGTGCCAGCAGCTTAGGTTGGGCAGGGAACGAAAAACTGTTTTTT.

The gene calls are TRBV4-3 and TRBJ2-1, with D possibly matching TRBD1 (5 bases). V shed 1 base and J shed 8 bases, with 18 bases lying between them. CDR3 size: 16 residues. Germline lookup yields CDR1 LGHNA and CDR2 YSLEER. As DNA, the CDR3 is TGCGCCAGCAGCCAAGTCGGGTCAGGGAATGGGTATGAGCAGTTCTTC. Amino acids: CASSQVGSGNGYEQFF.

The J gene is TRBJ2-6, the V gene TRBV7-2; 7 bases agree with TRBD2. V trimming: 11 bases; J trimming: 4 bases; junction bases outside the gene matches: 8. The CDR3 totals 14 residues. Germline V gene sequence: CDR1 SGHTA, CDR2 FQGNSA. DNA of the CDR3: TGTGCCGTCAGGCGGGAGTCCGGGGCCAACGTCCTGACTTTC. The encoded protein is CAVRRESGANVLTF.

The genes are TRBV11-2 and TRBJ2-1; no clear D. There are 13 residues in the CDR3. Germline V CDR1 and CDR2: SGHAT, FQNNGV. Trimming removed 0 bases from V and 6 bases from J, with 6 bases in between. The CDR3 region is CASSLDLSNEQFF. CDR3 bases: TGTGCCAGCAGCTTAGATCTTAGCAATGAGCAGTTCTTC.

Here the CDR3 DNA reads TGTGCCAGCAGTGCAGGGTGGAGCCAGCCCCAGCATTTT. It is translated as CASSAGWSQPQHF. The rearrangement uses TRBV12-3 or TRBV12-4 and TRBJ1-5, with D maybe TRBD1 (5 bases). This CDR3 region has 13 residues. The V end lost 5 bases, the J end lost 7 bases, and 12 bases lay between the germline ends.

This clone was picked up a small number of times. This rearrangement joins TRBV19 to TRBJ2-2; 9 positions match TRBD1. This CDR3 has 16 residues. Germline CDR1 LNHDA, CDR2 SQIVND (reference sequence). J was trimmed by 8 bases and V by 5 bases; bases with no gene match: 12. CDR3 region: CASSSGTGYSIGELFF. CDR3 in DNA: TGTGCCAGTAGTTCCGGGACAGGGTACTCTATTGGGGAGCTGTTTTTT.

The chain recombines TRBV2 with TRBJ1-1; D remains unclear. Germline assignment: CDR1 SNHLY and CDR2 FYNNEI. The V gene lost 1 base and the J gene lost 0 bases, with 6 bases spanning the gap. The CDR3 extends over 14 amino acids. DNA for the CDR3: TGTGCCAGCAGTGAAGAACAGCTGAACACTGAAGCTTTCTTT. Amino acid sequence: CASSEEQLNTEAFF.

V is TRBV7-2 and J is TRBJ2-7, with 8 bases identical to TRBD2. Unmatched junction bases numbered 5, after V lost 3 bases and J lost 1 base. Per the germline V gene, CDR1 is SGHTA and CDR2 is FQGNSA. The CDR3 runs 15 residues. In DNA, the CDR3 is TGTGCCAGCAGCTTTTGGGCGGGGGGATCCTACGAGCAGTACTTC. This codes for CASSFWAGGSYEQYF.

J is TRBJ1-1 and V is TRBV3-1 (or the pseudogene TRBV3-2); D gene uncertain. Trimming took off 2 bases at V and 7 bases at J, with 5 bases between the two ends. Germline CDR1 reads LGHDT; CDR2 reads YNNKEL (reference sequence). This CDR3 is built from 11 residues. The CDR3 DNA is TGTGCCAGCAGCCAAAACGGTGAAGCTTTCTTT. This gives the protein CASSQNGEAFF.